The rows below give T cell receptor beta chains drawn from one sample of a study of T cells in Graves' hyperthyroidism and ophthalmopathy. TCRdb re-called the multiplex PCR reads through MiXCR, storing one row per CDR3 protein. The sample yields 800,000 or so distinct CDR3 sequences, around 39% seen once. The sample taken for sequencing was blood. The receptors originated from a man younger than 35 with Graves' hyperthyroidism. CDR3s include the opening cysteine and the closing phenylalanine or tryptophan. The D gene is left open where the match is weak. Not every row has a clone size; where given, it reads once, few, many or a size class.

NA	TRBV29-1	TRBJ1-2	TRBD1	CSVGAGGNGYTF	TGCAGCGTAGGCGCAGGGGGGAATGGCTACACCTTC
many	TRBV7-9	TRBJ2-7	NA	CASSLGFYEQYF	TGTGCCAGCAGCTTAGGGTTTTACGAGCAGTACTTC
NA	TRBV29-1	TRBJ2-3	TRBD1	CSVMTGPTDTQYF	TGCAGCGTGATGACAGGGCCCACAGATACGCAGTATTTT
NA	TRBV20-1	TRBJ2-7	TRBD1	CSAETGTGKYEQYF	TGCAGTGCTGAGACCGGGACAGGGAAATACGAGCAGTACTTC
once	TRBV29-1	TRBJ2-4	NA	CSVAPPIQYF	TGCAGCGTGGCACCACCAATTCAGTACTTC
NA	TRBV12-3/TRBV12-4	TRBJ2-7	NA	CASSLGRDISCEQYF	TGTGCCAGCAGTTTAGGCCGGGACATATCCTGCGAGCAGTACTTC
NA	TRBV7-3	TRBJ2-7	NA	CASSWLEQYF	TGTGCCAGCAGCTGGCTCGAGCAGTACTTC
NA	TRBV7-3	TRBJ1-2	NA	CASSLADGYGYTF	TGTGCCAGCAGTCTCGCCGACGGGTATGGCTACACCTTC
few	TRBV4-1	TRBJ1-2	NA	CASSQVNEFYGYTF	TGCGCCAGCAGCCAAGTGAATGAGTTCTATGGCTACACCTTC
once	TRBV29-1	TRBJ1-2	NA	CSVAWGVGGYTF	TGCAGCGTGGCGTGGGGGGTGGGTGGCTACACCTTC
NA	TRBV6-6	TRBJ1-3	NA	CASSYGASSGNTIYF	TGTGCCAGCAGCTACGGAGCCTCCTCTGGAAACACCATATATTTT
NA	TRBV15	TRBJ1-1	TRBD1	CATVETGGKDTEAFF	TGTGCCACCGTAGAGACAGGGGGCAAGGACACTGAAGCTTTCTTT
few	TRBV6-6	TRBJ1-5	TRBD1	CASSTGTGQNQPQHF	TGTGCCAGCTCTACTGGGACAGGCCAAAATCAGCCCCAGCATTTT
NA	TRBV2	TRBJ1-2	NA	CASRVVAYGYTF	TGTGCCAGCAGGGTAGTCGCCTATGGCTACACCTTC
few	TRBV20-1	TRBJ2-7	TRBD1	CSARDPWTGSSYEQYF	TGCAGTGCTAGAGACCCGTGGACAGGGAGCTCCTACGAGCAGTACTTC
NA	TRBV5-1	TRBJ2-7	TRBD2	CASSLAGTSSGRHF	TGCGCCAGCAGCTTGGCCGGGACTAGCTCGGGGAGACACTTC
many	TRBV19	TRBJ1-4	TRBD1	CATRDSLGVGEKLFF	TGTGCCACCAGGGACAGTTTAGGGGTCGGCGAAAAACTGTTTTTT
NA	TRBV20-1	TRBJ1-6	TRBD1	CSASQGARNSPLHF	TGCAGTGCTTCACAGGGGGCGCGTAATTCACCCCTCCACTTT
NA	TRBV25-1	TRBJ2-7	NA	CASIDTVGTGVQYF	TGTGCCAGCATCGACACCGTGGGGACGGGAGTGCAGTACTTC
NA	TRBV4-3	TRBJ1-5	NA	CASSQRLQQPQHF	TGCGCCAGCAGCCAACGTCTACAACAGCCCCAGCATTTT
few	TRBV13	TRBJ2-7	TRBD1	CASRDRLLGEQYF	TGTGCCAGCAGGGACAGGCTTCTGGGCGAGCAGTACTTC
NA	TRBV6-1	TRBJ1-2	NA	CASSVIGGGYTF	TGTGCCAGCAGTGTTATAGGGGGTGGCTACACCTTC
NA	TRBV7-3	TRBJ2-1	TRBD1	CASSLTGGQGDHEQFF	TGTGCCAGCAGCTTAACCGGAGGACAGGGGGACCATGAGCAGTTCTTC
many	TRBV29-1	TRBJ1-1	NA	CSAYRVMNTEAFF	TGCAGCGCATACAGGGTAATGAACACTGAAGCTTTCTTT
few	TRBV7-2	TRBJ1-6	NA	CASSCRGTPLHF	TGTGCCAGCAGTTGCAGGGGCACACCCCTCCACTTT
NA	TRBV9	TRBJ1-2	TRBD1	CASSVGQGAVGYTF	TGTGCCAGCAGCGTGGGACAGGGGGCGGTAGGCTACACCTTC
NA	TRBV7-9	TRBJ2-5	NA	CASSALGLSETQYF	TGTGCCAGCAGTGCCTTGGGCCTCTCAGAGACCCAGTACTTC
NA	TRBV29-1	TRBJ1-4	NA	CSTDGTNEKLFF	TGCAGCACCGACGGGACTAATGAAAAACTGTTTTTT
many	TRBV29-1	TRBJ1-1	TRBD1	CSVPDREEAFF	TGCAGCGTCCCGGACAGGGAGGAAGCTTTCTTT
few	TRBV7-3	TRBJ1-2	NA	CASSPLGNRANYGYTF	TGTGCCAGCAGCCCCCTGGGGAACCGAGCTAACTATGGCTACACCTTC
NA	TRBV2	TRBJ1-2	TRBD1	CASSPTMGGTGAGNYGYTF	TGTGCCAGCAGCCCAACCATGGGGGGGACAGGGGCCGGGAACTATGGCTACACCTTC
NA	TRBV12-3/TRBV12-4	TRBJ1-1	NA	CASSPGTKLEAFF	TGTGCCAGCAGTCCCGGGACCAAGCTTGAAGCTTTCTTT
few	TRBV20-1	TRBJ2-7	NA	CSAHGTGSSYEQYF	TGCAGTGCTCACGGAACAGGGTCCAGCTACGAGCAGTACTTC
few	TRBV6-5	TRBJ1-2	NA	CASSEGTISGYGYTF	TGTGCCAGCAGTGAGGGGACAATATCGGGGTATGGCTACACCTTC
few	TRBV6-5	TRBJ1-5	NA	CASSYSVPGESNQPQHF	TGTGCCAGCAGTTACTCGGTTCCTGGGGAAAGCAATCAGCCCCAGCATTTT
once	TRBV10-3	TRBJ2-1	NA	CAISLGANEQFF	TGTGCCATCAGCCTGGGAGCCAATGAGCAGTTCTTC
NA	TRBV2	TRBJ1-1	NA	CASTPQGPNTEAFF	TGTGCCAGCACCCCCCAGGGGCCGAACACTGAAGCTTTCTTT
few	TRBV6-5	TRBJ1-2	NA	CASSYSTGNYGYTF	TGTGCCAGCAGTTATAGCACTGGAAACTATGGCTACACCTTC
many	TRBV10-3	TRBJ2-6	TRBD1	CAISGSDRVSGANVLTF	TGTGCCATCAGTGGCTCAGACAGGGTCTCTGGGGCCAACGTCCTGACTTTC
many	TRBV15	TRBJ2-5	NA	CATSRDPAPEETQYF	TGTGCCACCAGCAGAGATCCGGCACCAGAAGAGACCCAGTACTTC
many	TRBV5-1	TRBJ1-2	NA	CASSLSRAYGYTF	TGCGCCAGCAGCTTAAGCAGGGCCTATGGCTACACCTTC
NA	TRBV5-1	TRBJ2-5	TRBD1	CASRENRGPETQYF	TGCGCCAGCAGAGAAAACAGGGGGCCGGAGACCCAGTACTTC
NA	TRBV4-1	TRBJ1-5	TRBD1	CASSQPLGQGADQPQHF	TGCGCCAGCAGCCAACCCTTAGGACAGGGGGCCGATCAGCCCCAGCATTTT
NA	TRBV2	TRBJ1-4	TRBD1	CASSPQGVDEKLFF	TGTGCCAGCTCACCACAGGGGGTCGATGAAAAACTGTTTTTT
NA	TRBV15	TRBJ2-5	NA	CATSGDYQETQYF	TGTGCCACCAGCGGGGACTACCAAGAGACCCAGTACTTC
NA	TRBV2	TRBJ1-1	NA	CARSYHDSMNAEAFF	TGTGCCAGATCCTACCACGACAGTATGAACGCTGAAGCTTTCTTT
NA	TRBV24-1	TRBJ2-5	TRBD2	CATSDSERGQYF	TGTGCCACCAGTGATAGCGAGCGGGGCCAGTACTTC
few	TRBV6-6	TRBJ2-5	TRBD2	CASTRLAGQETQYF	TGTGCCAGCACCCGACTAGCGGGGCAAGAGACCCAGTACTTC
NA	TRBV19	TRBJ1-1	NA	CASKDLGTPNTEAFF	TGTGCCAGTAAGGATCTGGGGACACCGAACACTGAAGCTTTCTTT
NA	TRBV11-2	TRBJ2-6	NA	CASRAASSGANVLTF	TGTGCCAGCAGGGCCGCCAGCTCTGGGGCCAACGTCCTGACCTTC